This T cell receptor (beta chain) is from a study of blood T cell repertoires in COVID-19. Study in general: The origin of the acute and convalescent COVID-19 samples was the United States, Italy and Spain. PBMCs, B-cell-depleted T cells, or T cells provided the cDNA or gDNA that made up the material.

The germline gives CDR1 GTSNPN, CDR2 SVGIG (reference sequence). Trimming cost V 0 bases and J 6 bases, with 15 bases left between them. This CDR3 region has 15 residues. Original methodology: Researchers report that nucleated cell counts were estimated from reference gene primer amplification. The assay was immunoSEQ multiplex PCR, and TCRdb's table has in-frame clones only and misses some. The V and J calls and clone size are taken from that table; D and trimming were inferred from the DNA. This repertoire shows 200,000 to 250,000 clones, roughly 80% found once; its top ten account for over 9.5%. This receptor was obtained from a woman older than 75 with acute or convalescent COVID-19. The material sequenced was peripheral blood. The chain has TRBV30 and TRBJ1-5; D possibly corresponds to TRBD1 (6 bases). Here the CDR3 DNA reads TGTGCCTGGAGTGTCCCAGGGGTCGCCAGTCAGCCCCAGCATTTT. It yields the protein CAWSVPGVASQPQHF.